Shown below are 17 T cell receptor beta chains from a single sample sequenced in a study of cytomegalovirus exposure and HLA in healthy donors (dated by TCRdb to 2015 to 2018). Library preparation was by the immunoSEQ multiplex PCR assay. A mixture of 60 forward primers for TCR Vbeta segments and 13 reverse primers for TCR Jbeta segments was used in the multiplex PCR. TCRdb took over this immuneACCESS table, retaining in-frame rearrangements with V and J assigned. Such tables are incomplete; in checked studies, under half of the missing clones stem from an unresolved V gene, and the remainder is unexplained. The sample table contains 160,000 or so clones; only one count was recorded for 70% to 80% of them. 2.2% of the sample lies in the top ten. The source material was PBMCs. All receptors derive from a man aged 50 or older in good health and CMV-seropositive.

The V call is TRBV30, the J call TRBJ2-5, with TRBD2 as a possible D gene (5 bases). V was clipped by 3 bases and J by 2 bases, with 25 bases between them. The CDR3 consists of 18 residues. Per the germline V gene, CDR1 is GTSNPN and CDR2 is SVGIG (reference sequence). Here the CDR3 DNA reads TGTGCCTGGAGGGGGAGAGCTGATTTTCGAGGAGAACAAGAGACCCAGTACTTC. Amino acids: CAWRGRADFRGEQETQYF.

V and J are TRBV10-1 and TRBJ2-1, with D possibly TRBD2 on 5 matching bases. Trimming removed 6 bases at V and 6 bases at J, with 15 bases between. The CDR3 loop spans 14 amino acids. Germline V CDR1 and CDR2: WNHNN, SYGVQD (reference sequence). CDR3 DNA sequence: TGCGCCAGCAGCTTAACGCTAAGCGGCAATGAGCAGTTCTTC. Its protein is CASSLTLSGNEQFF.

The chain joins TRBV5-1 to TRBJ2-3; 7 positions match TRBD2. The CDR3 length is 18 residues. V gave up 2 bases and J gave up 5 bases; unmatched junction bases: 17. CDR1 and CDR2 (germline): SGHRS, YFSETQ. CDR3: CASSFPLERGARVDTQYF. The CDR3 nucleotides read TGCGCCAGCAGCTTTCCCCTCGAGCGGGGCGCGCGTGTAGATACGCAGTATTTT. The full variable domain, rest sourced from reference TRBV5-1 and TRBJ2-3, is KAGVTQTPRYLIKTRGQQVTLSCSPISGHRSVSWYQQTPGQGLQFLFEYFSETQRNKGNFPGRFSGRQFSNSRSEMNVSTLELGDSALYLCASSFPLERGARVDTQYFGPGTRLTVL.

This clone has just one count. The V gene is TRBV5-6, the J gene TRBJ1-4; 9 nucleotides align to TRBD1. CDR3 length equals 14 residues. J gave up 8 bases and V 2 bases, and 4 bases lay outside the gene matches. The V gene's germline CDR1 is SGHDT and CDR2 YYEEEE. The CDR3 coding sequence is TGTGCCAGCAGCTTACAGGGGGCGGGCGAAAAACTGTTTTTT. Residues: CASSLQGAGEKLFF.

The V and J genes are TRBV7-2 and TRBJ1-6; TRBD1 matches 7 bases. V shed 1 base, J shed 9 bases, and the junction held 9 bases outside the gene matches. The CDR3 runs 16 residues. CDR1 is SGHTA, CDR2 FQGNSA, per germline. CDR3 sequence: CASSLVVDRATSPLHF. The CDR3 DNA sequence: TGTGCCAGCAGCTTAGTAGTTGACAGGGCGACTTCACCCCTCCACTTT.

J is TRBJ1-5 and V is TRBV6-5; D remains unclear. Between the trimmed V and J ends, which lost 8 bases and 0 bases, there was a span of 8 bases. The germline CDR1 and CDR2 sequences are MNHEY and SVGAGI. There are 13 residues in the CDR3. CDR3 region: CASSRNSNQPQHF. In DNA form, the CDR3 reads TGTGCCAGCTCGCGCAATAGCAATCAGCCCCAGCATTTT.

In DNA form, the CDR3 reads TGTGCCAGCAGCTTAGGGACTAGCGGGGGGGCGCCAGATACGCAGTATTTT. This translates into CASSLGTSGGAPDTQYF. The rearrangement joins TRBV7-3 to TRBJ2-3, with 16 bases matching TRBD2. The CDR3 contains 17 residues. CDR1 is SGHTA, CDR2 FQGTGA, per germline. Trimming cost V 2 bases and J 4 bases; bases outside gene matches: 3.

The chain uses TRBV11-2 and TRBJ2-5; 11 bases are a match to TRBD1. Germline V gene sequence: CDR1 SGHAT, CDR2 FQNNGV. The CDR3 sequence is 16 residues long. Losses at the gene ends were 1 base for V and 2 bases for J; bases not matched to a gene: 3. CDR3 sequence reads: CASSLGGDRGQETQYF. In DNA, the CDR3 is TGTGCCAGCAGCTTAGGTGGGGACAGGGGGCAAGAGACCCAGTACTTC.

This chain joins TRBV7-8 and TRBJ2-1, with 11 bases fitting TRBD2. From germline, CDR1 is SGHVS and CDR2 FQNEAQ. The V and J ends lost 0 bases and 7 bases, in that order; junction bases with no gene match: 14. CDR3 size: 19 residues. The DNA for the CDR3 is TGTGCCAGCAGCTTAGCCCCCTCCTCTAGCGGGGGGCCTTTGAATGAGCAGTTCTTC. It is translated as CASSLAPSSSGGPLNEQFF.

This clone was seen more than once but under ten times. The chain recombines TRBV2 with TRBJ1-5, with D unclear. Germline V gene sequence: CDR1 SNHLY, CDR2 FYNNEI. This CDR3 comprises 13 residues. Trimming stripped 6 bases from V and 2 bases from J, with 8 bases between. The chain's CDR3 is CASRWAGNQPQHF. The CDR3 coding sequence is TGTGCCAGCAGGTGGGCAGGCAATCAGCCCCAGCATTTT.

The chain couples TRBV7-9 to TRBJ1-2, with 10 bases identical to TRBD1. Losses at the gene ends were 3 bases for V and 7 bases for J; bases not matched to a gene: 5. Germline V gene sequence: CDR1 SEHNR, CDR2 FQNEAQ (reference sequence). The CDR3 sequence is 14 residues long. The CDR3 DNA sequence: TGTGCCAGCAGCTTGACAGGGGGCTTGCGTGGCTACACCTTC. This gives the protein CASSLTGGLRGYTF.

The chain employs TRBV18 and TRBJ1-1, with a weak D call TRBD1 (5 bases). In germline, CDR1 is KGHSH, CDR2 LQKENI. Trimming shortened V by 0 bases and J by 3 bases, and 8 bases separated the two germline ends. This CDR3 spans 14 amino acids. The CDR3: CASSPPWGHTEAFF. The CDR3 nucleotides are TGTGCCAGCTCACCACCGTGGGGCCACACTGAAGCTTTCTTT.

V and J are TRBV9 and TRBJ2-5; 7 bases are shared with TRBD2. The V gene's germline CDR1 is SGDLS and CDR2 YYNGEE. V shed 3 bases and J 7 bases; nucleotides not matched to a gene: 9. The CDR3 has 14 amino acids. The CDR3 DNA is TGTGCCAGCAGCGAAGGGGACTATGGGGGGACCCAGTACTTC. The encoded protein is CASSEGDYGGTQYF.

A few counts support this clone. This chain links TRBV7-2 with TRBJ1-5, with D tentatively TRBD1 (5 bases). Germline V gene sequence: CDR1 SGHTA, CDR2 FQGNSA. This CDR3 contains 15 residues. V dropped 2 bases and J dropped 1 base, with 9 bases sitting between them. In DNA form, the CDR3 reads TGTGCCAGCAGCTTACAGGGAGGCAGCAATCAGCCCCAGCATTTT. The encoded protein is CASSLQGGSNQPQHF.

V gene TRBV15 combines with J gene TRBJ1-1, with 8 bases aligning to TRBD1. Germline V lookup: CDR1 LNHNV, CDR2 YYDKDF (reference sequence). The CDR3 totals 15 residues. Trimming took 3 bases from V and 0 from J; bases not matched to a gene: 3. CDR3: CATSRRTGLNTEAFF. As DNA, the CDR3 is TGTGCCACCAGCAGGAGGACAGGGCTGAACACTGAAGCTTTCTTT.

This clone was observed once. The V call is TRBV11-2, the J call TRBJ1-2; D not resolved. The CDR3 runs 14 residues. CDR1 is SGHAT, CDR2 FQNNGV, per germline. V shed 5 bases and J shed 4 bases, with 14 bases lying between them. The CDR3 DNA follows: TGTGCCAGCAGCCCGACACCGCCTATCTATGGCTACACCTTC. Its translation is CASSPTPPIYGYTF.

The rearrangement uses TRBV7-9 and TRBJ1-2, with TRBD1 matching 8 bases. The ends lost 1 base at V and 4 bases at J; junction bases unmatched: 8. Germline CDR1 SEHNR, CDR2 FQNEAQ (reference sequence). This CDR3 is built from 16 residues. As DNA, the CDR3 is TGTGCCAGCAGCTTAGGACTTCGGACAGGGATCTATGGCTACACCTTC. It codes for CASSLGLRTGIYGYTF.